The TCR beta chain under discussion was sequenced for a study of blood T cell repertoires in COVID-19. Study information: Acute and convalescent COVID-19 samples came from the United States, Italy and Spain. Sources were T cells, B-cell-depleted T cells, or PBMCs; the material itself was cDNA or gDNA.

Original processing notes: Reference gene primer amplification gave estimated nucleated cell counts. This table comes from immunoSEQ multiplex PCR, and its TCRdb copy is limited to in-frame clones, with some not included. V, J and clone size are those of that table, while D and trimming were read from the DNA. Of fewer than 150,000 clones in the sample, 70% to 90% are singletons; the top ten hold about 7.4%. Trimming removed 5 bases from V and 5 bases from J, with 10 bases in between. This CDR3 is 12 amino acids long. Germline V gene lookup returns CDR1 MDHEN and CDR2 SYDVKM. The sequence derives from a man between 65 and 80 years old who had recovered from COVID-19. The rearrangement uses TRBV28 and TRBJ2-7; possibly TRBD1 for D (6 bases). The sequenced sample consisted of peripheral blood. CDR3 nucleotide sequence: TGTGCCAGCAGTCCCAACAGGGACGAGCAGTACTTC. It specifies CASSPNRDEQYF.